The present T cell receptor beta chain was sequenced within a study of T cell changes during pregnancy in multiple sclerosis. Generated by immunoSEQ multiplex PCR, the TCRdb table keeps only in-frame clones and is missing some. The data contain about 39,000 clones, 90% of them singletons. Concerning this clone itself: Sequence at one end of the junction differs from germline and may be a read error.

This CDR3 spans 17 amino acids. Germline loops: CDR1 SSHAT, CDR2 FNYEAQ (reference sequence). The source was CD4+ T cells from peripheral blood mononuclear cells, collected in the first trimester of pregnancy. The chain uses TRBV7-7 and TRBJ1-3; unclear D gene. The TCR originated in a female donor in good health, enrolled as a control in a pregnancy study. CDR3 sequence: CASSLVEEPNSGNTIYF. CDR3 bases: TGTGCTAGCAGCTTAGTTGAGGAACCGAACTCTGGAAACACCATATATTTT.